This TCR beta chain was sequenced in a study of cytomegalovirus exposure and HLA in healthy donors. Worth noting for this clone: Its target is unknown.

Trimming stripped 5 bases from V and 2 bases from J, with 3 bases between. There are 11 residues in the CDR3. The germline gives CDR1 SNHLY, CDR2 FYNNEI. Findings and caveats of the study: Later on, a genetic analysis was performed. It linked a missense variant in DCLRE1C with V- and J-gene trimming of TCR beta. Usually a TCR sequence was rare, but some public TCRs were found in many donors.

Use of 60 Vbeta and 13 Jbeta primers characterized the PCR. The data were produced by immunoSEQ multiplex PCR, yet TCRdb's version contains in-frame clones alone and is incomplete. The top ten hold roughly 6.7% of the sample, which has about 190,000 clones, roughly 80% seen once. Donors showed nominal health when sampled, although they likely had unrecorded immune exposures. The V gene is TRBV2, the J gene TRBJ1-1; unclear D gene. This clonotype was obtained from a middle-aged man in good health and CMV-seropositive. Sequencing was performed on PBMCs. The CDR3 sequence is CASSSNTEAFF. For the CDR3, the DNA is TGTGCCAGCAGTTCTAACACTGAAGCTTTCTTT.